A selection of T cell receptor beta chains follows, all from one sample in a study of shared clonotypes between healthy human individuals. Measured with immunoSEQ multiplex PCR; TCRdb has only the in-frame clones, and not every one. The sample lists about a million clones, more than 75% occurring once. The sequenced material came from memory CD4+ T cells sorted from blood. These receptors were obtained from a man in his late teens or twenties in good health. Each CDR3 is given with its conserved first and last residue. Each record gives: D gene, V gene, J gene, CDR3 protein. The D gene is left open where the match is weak.

>-|TRBV28|TRBJ1-2
CASSLTVRGNYGYTF
>-|TRBV18|TRBJ1-2
CASSPLTEGSHGYTF
>-|TRBV25-1|TRBJ2-6
CASSEYGRVGSGANVLTF
>-|TRBV9|TRBJ2-2
CASSLRGVSGAGELFF
>-|TRBV7-2|TRBJ2-1
CASSSPEVVNEQFF
>-|TRBV5-1|TRBJ2-3
CASSFPLASKDTQYF
>-|TRBV18|TRBJ2-2
CASSPQQGAGELFF
>TRBD1|TRBV5-4|TRBJ1-1
CASSLVTGTRRTEAFF
>-|TRBV21-1|TRBJ2-7
CASIRFGTGSEQYF
>-|TRBV18|TRBJ2-7
CASSPDGEQYF
>-|TRBV6-5|TRBJ2-7
CASSYSRGPYEQYF
>TRBD1|TRBV5-6|TRBJ1-1
CASSLGQGVMNTEAFF
>TRBD1|TRBV6-5|TRBJ1-5
CASSRGQSSNQPQHF
>TRBD1|TRBV5-1|TRBJ2-7
CASGWTGSHEQYF
>-|TRBV19|TRBJ2-5
CASSARTFETQYF
>-|TRBV19|TRBJ2-6
CASSPTPGANVLTF
>-|TRBV6-5|TRBJ2-6
CASSYSGFAGANVLTF
>TRBD1|TRBV4-1|TRBJ1-4
CASSQGWDRGWISEKLFF
>-|TRBV25-1|TRBJ1-1
CASSAPLNTEAFF
>TRBD1|TRBV10-3|TRBJ2-7
CAISDRGTQSYEQYF
>-|TRBV27|TRBJ1-6
CASSFLGRDNSPLHF
>-|TRBV15|TRBJ1-6
CATSRQGPGSPLHF
>TRBD1|TRBV10-1|TRBJ1-2
CASSPGQLSYGYTF
>-|TRBV10-2|TRBJ1-1
CASSEQTGLVNTEAFF
>TRBD1|TRBV6-5|TRBJ2-5
CASRPLTGDQETQYF
>-|TRBV5-1|TRBJ1-4
CASSAPTIGGKLFF
>-|TRBV15|TRBJ1-5
CATSRGDSNQPQHF
>-|TRBV18|TRBJ1-1
CASTSLGTEAFF
>-|TRBV2|TRBJ2-7
CASTLGGLTNEQYF
>-|TRBV5-4|TRBJ2-1
CASSRQVEQFF
>-|TRBV6-1|TRBJ1-5
CATKGGQWVPQHF
>-|TRBV7-9|TRBJ2-1
CASSFDFWNEQFF
>-|TRBV19|TRBJ2-2
CASSMSGKNTGELFF
>-|TRBV5-1|TRBJ1-1
CASSLRNTEAFF
>-|TRBV30|TRBJ1-5
CAWSVNSNQPQHF
>-|TRBV5-1|TRBJ1-1
CASSSYTGNTEAFF
>TRBD2|TRBV4-1|TRBJ2-3
CASSQSSGGPILYF
>TRBD2|TRBV7-9|TRBJ2-1
CASSLVRTSGDEQFF
>-|TRBV30|TRBJ2-1
CAWSVRAEGGQFF
>-|TRBV7-2|TRBJ1-1
CASTLQAGGTEAFF
>TRBD2|TRBV15|TRBJ2-1
CATSTRLAGVGGLYNEQFF
>TRBD1|TRBV7-9|TRBJ2-1
CASSRKGQGVLYNEQFF
>-|TRBV4-3|TRBJ2-3
CASSQDFGPGRSDTQYF
>-|TRBV5-6|TRBJ1-1
CASSLEQRFTEAFF
>-|TRBV11-2|TRBJ2-5
CASSPGLRVETQYF
>-|TRBV6-5|TRBJ1-1
CASSPGPGGVAFF
>-|TRBV13|TRBJ1-2
CASSKITGYDIAYGYTF